A single sample gave rise to the 13 T cell receptor beta chains below, sequenced in a study of T cell repertoires in ileal Crohn's disease. Here immunoSEQ multiplex PCR was the method, and the copy in TCRdb shows in-frame clones only, minus some. The sample gives 7,000 to 8,500 clones, roughly 79% of which show up once; 4.5% to 6% is in the top ten. The material sequenced was ileal tissue. The origin of the receptors is an adult with Crohn's disease.

The V and J genes are TRBV6-5 and TRBJ1-2; TRBD1 aligns across 9 bases. CDR1 is MNHEY and CDR2 is SVGAGI in the germline V gene. Losses at the gene ends were 6 bases for V and 6 bases for J; bases not matched to a gene: 8. This CDR3 is built from 14 residues. The CDR3 spells CASRAGTGIHGYTF. Here the CDR3 DNA reads TGTGCCAGCAGAGCCGGGACAGGGATCCATGGCTACACCTTC.

This clone has a single count. The chain has TRBV30 and TRBJ2-5; the match to TRBD2 covers 7 bases. This CDR3 comprises 14 residues. Trimming cost V 3 bases and J 1 base; bases outside gene matches: 5. From germline, CDR1 is GTSNPN and CDR2 SVGIG (reference sequence). CDR3 sequence (DNA): TGTGCCTGGAGATTTGCGGGAGCCCAAGAGACCCAGTACTTC. Translation gives CAWRFAGAQETQYF.

V and J are TRBV6-5 and TRBJ2-7, with TRBD1 as a possible D gene (5 bases). This CDR3 has 13 amino acids. The V and J ends lost 2 bases and 4 bases respectively, with 9 bases between them. Per germline, CDR1 MNHEY and CDR2 SVGAGI. The CDR3 nucleotides read TGTGCCAGCAGTTACAACTCAGGGTACGAGCAGTACTTC. This translates into CASSYNSGYEQYF.

The chain is built from TRBV5-1 and TRBJ2-7; perhaps TRBD1 as D (5 bases). The CDR3 extends over 13 amino acids. V gave up 3 bases and J gave up 2 bases, with 9 bases separating them. Looked up from germline, CDR1 is SGHRS and CDR2 is YFSETQ. The CDR3 spells CASSSLTAYEQYF. DNA of the CDR3: TGCGCCAGCAGCTCGCTGACAGCCTACGAGCAGTACTTC.

The chain links TRBV4-2 to TRBJ2-2; possible D gene TRBD2, 6 bases. Trimming removed 0 bases from V and 5 bases from J, with 16 bases in between. The CDR3 contains 17 residues. In germline, CDR1 is LGHNA, CDR2 YNFKEQ. CDR3 region: CASSQEGTLTFTGELFF. In DNA, the CDR3 is TGTGCCAGCAGCCAAGAAGGGACTCTAACCTTTACCGGGGAGCTGTTTTTT.

This chain connects TRBV7-2 to TRBJ1-3; D unresolved. This CDR3 is 16 amino acids long. Germline values: CDR1 SGHTA, CDR2 FQGNSA. The V gene lost 5 bases and the J gene lost 4 bases, with 18 bases spanning the gap. The CDR3 region has the DNA TGTGCCAGCAGCCCCCCCCTGCGGGGTGGGGGAAACACCATATATTTT. Its translation is CASSPPLRGGGNTIYF.

The chain employs TRBV2 and TRBJ1-3, with D uncertain. This CDR3 region has 11 residues. The germline gives CDR1 SNHLY, CDR2 FYNNEI. V lost 9 bases and J 4 bases, leaving 7 bases between the germline ends. CDR3 DNA: TGTGCCAGATTAATCGGAAACACCATATATTTT. This gives the protein CARLIGNTIYF. Using reference TRBV2 and TRBJ1-3 for the parts outside the CDR3, the full variable domain is EPEVTQTPSHQVTQMGQEVILRCVPISNHLYFYWYRQILGQKVEFLVSFYNNEISEKSEIFDDQFSVERPDGSNFTLKIRSTKLEDSAMYFCARLIGNTIYFGEGSWLTVV.

The chain links TRBV11-3 to TRBJ1-2, with D possibly matching TRBD1 (6 bases). Germline loops: CDR1 SGHNT, CDR2 YENEEA. Trimming removed 11 bases at V and 10 bases at J, with 14 bases between. The CDR3 contains 10 residues. The CDR3 DNA sequence: TGTGCCTCAGGAGAGGGGGACTACACCTTC. Amino acid sequence: CASGEGDYTF.

The chain is built from TRBV2 and TRBJ2-7; D is unclear. The germline V gene has CDR1 SNHLY and CDR2 FYNNEI. V was cut by 3 bases and J by 9 bases, with 15 bases left in between. The CDR3 is made up of 13 amino acids. The DNA for the CDR3 is TGTGCCAGCAGTGATAGTCTCCTCGGCGGGCAGTACTTC. It yields the protein CASSDSLLGGQYF.

This clone was observed a single time. At one end, the junction sequence differs from germline, possibly due to a read error. This rearrangement joins TRBV7-9 to TRBJ2-7; 12 nucleotides align to TRBD2. The germline V gene has CDR1 SEHNR and CDR2 FQNEAQ (reference sequence). This CDR3 spans 13 amino acids. The CDR3 DNA reads as TGTGCCAGCAGCCTAGCGGGAGGGGTCGAGCAGTACTTC. Protein sequence: CASSLAGGVEQYF.

This clone was recorded once. This chain uses TRBV6-1 with TRBJ2-3; the D gene is possibly TRBD2 (6 bases). The CDR3 is 13 amino acids. Trimming cost V 4 bases and J 3 bases, with 8 bases left between them. Per germline, CDR1 MNHNS and CDR2 SASEGT. This CDR3 reads CASSAGETDTQYF. CDR3 DNA sequence: TGTGCCAGCAGTGCGGGAGAGACAGATACGCAGTATTTT.

The chain has TRBV18 and TRBJ2-7; no clear D. Germline CDR1 and CDR2: KGHSH and LQKENI. This CDR3 contains 14 residues. Trimming took off 6 bases at V and 0 bases at J, with 12 bases between the two ends. The CDR3: CASSPHPRSYEQYF. CDR3 coding DNA: TGTGCCAGCTCGCCCCACCCGCGCTCCTACGAGCAGTACTTC.

The chain couples TRBV25-1 to TRBJ2-7, with 8 bases fitting TRBD1. V was pared by 5 bases and J by 6 bases, with 18 bases of the junction left unmatched. The CDR3 extends over 17 amino acids. Germline V CDR1 and CDR2: MGHDK, SYGVNS. Here the CDR3 reads CASSFPGPTGGNSEQYF. The CDR3 region has the DNA TGTGCCAGCAGTTTCCCCGGACCCACAGGGGGTAATAGCGAGCAGTACTTC.